The clone carrying this T cell receptor (beta chain) was recorded many times. They built TCR cDNA with 5'RACE template switching, a step that put in a universal primer site and UMIs. TCRdb redid the calling of the 5' RACE reads with MiXCR, one entry per CDR3 protein. The sample consists of 25,000 to 30,000 distinct CDR3 sequences, 5.5% of them appearing once. This entry is derived from a study of T cells after yellow fever vaccination. Study-wide results and limits: At day 0, almost all vaccine-responding clonotypes escaped detection in the sorted memory subsets.

The CDR3 extends over 15 amino acids. This receptor was identified in a man aged 25-40 years who received the YFV17D yellow fever vaccine. Material: PBMCs, either bulk or a sorted T-cell subset (CD4+, CD8+, memory, or dextramer-sorted; not recorded which), obtained 15 days after the yellow fever booster vaccination. The chain couples TRBV21-1 to TRBJ2-2; the tabulated D call, TRBD1, remains unverified against the DNA. TRBV21-1 is a pseudogene segment. CDR3 in DNA: TGTGCCAGCAGCGAGGGACAGGGGGCCTCCGGGGAGCTGTTTTTT. Protein: CASSEGQGASGELFF.